The T cell receptor (beta chain) under discussion was sequenced for a study of human T cells and chemical hapten exposure. About the study: Diphenylcyclopropenone was administered weekly to the scalp of patients throughout the roughly 24-week study. Upper back patch tests used 0.01% DPC, scored after 6 days.

As concerns this clonotype: Its antigen is undetermined.

Overall study results and limits: TCRs above 1 in 1000 frequency stayed constant with DPC sensitization.

The library tagged each cDNA molecule with unique molecular identifiers. TCRdb re-called the RACE reads with MiXCR, one entry per CDR3 protein. The sample consists of some 170,000 distinct CDR3 sequences, around 24% of them appearing once. The time point is: patch test 1, 2 weeks after DPC sensitization. Indicated treatment: therapeutic diphenylcyclopropenone sensitization with weekly scalp DPC. The CDR3 runs to 13 residues. With 8 bases removed from V and 6 bases from J, the gap between germline ends came to 14 bases. CDR1 is MNHEY, CDR2 SVGAGI, per germline. The receptor was isolated from a woman aged 50 to 65 with alopecia areata. Some clones in this sample may be carry-over from other donors' samples. The specimen was whole blood, collected in connection with sensitization to the hapten diphenylcyclopropenone (DPC). The chain joins TRBV6-5 to TRBJ2-1; TRBD2 is a possible D gene (5 bases). CDR3 in amino acids: CASLPPRGNEQFF. The CDR3 bases are TGTGCCAGCTTGCCGCCCCGGGGCAATGAGCAGTTCTTC.